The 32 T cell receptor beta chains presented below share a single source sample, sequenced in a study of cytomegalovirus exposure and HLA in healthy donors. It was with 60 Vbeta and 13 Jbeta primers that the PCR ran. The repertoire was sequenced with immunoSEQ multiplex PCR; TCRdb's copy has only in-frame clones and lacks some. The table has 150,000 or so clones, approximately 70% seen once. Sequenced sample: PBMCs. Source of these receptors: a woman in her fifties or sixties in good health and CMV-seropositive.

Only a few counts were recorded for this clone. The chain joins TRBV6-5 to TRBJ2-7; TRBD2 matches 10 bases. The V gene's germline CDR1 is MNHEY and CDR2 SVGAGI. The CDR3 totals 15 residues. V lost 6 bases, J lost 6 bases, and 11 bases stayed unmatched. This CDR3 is CASSQQGLAPLEQYF. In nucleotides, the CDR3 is TGTGCCAGCAGCCAACAGGGACTAGCGCCCCTCGAGCAGTACTTC.

CDR3 sequence reads: CASRGRSGELFF. Written as DNA, the CDR3 is TGTGCCAGCAGGGGGAGGTCCGGGGAGCTGTTTTTT. The chain couples TRBV28 to TRBJ2-2; D is perhaps TRBD2 (6 bases). CDR3 length: 12 residues. Trimming left V 6 bases short and J 6 bases short, with 8 bases between. Per the germline V gene, CDR1 is MDHEN and CDR2 is SYDVKM.

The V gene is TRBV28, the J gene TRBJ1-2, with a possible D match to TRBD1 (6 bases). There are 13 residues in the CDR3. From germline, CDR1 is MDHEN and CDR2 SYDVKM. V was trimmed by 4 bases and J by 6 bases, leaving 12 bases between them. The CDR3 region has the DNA TGTGCCAGCAGTTCCCGCGACAGGCATGGCTACACCTTC. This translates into CASSSRDRHGYTF.

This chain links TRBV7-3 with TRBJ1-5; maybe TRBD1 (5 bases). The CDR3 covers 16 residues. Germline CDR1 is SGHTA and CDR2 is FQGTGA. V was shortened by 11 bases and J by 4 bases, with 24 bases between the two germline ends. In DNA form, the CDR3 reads TGTGCCGGTCATCGGGACTGCCTCTGTGGGAATCAGCCCCAGCATTTT. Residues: CAGHRDCLCGNQPQHF.

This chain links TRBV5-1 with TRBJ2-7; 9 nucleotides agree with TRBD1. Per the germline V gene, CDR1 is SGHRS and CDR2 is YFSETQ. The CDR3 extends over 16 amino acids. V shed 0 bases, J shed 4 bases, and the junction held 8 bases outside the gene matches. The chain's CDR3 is CASSLDFGTGIYEQYF. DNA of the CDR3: TGCGCCAGCAGCTTGGATTTCGGGACAGGGATTTACGAGCAGTACTTC.

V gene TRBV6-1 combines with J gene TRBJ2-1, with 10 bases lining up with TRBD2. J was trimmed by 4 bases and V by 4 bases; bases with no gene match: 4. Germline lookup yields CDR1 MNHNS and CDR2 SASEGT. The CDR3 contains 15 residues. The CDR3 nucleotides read TGTGCCAGCAGTGTAACTAGCGGGGATTACAATGAGCAGTTCTTC. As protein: CASSVTSGDYNEQFF.

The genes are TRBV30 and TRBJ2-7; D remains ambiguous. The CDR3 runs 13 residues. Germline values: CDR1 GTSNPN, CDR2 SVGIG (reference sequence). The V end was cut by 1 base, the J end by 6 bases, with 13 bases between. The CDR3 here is CAWSETFFAEQYF. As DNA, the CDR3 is TGTGCCTGGAGTGAGACTTTCTTCGCCGAGCAGTACTTC.

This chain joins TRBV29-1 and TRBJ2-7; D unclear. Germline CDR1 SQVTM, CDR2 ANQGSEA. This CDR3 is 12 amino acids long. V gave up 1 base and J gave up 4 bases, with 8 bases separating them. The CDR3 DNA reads TGCAGCGTTGAAGGGCAAGAATACGAGCAGTACTTC. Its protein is CSVEGQEYEQYF.

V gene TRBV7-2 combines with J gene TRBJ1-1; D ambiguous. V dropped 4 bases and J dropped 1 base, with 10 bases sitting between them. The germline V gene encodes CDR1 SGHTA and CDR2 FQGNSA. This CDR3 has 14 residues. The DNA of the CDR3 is TGTGCCAGCAGCTCTTTCACGGGGAACACTGAAGCTTTCTTT. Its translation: CASSSFTGNTEAFF.

The CDR3: CASRTGTFYEQYF. CDR3 in DNA: TGTGCCAGCAGGACAGGGACATTTTATGAGCAGTACTTC. The chain combines TRBV6-6 with TRBJ2-7, with 7 bases identical to TRBD1. This CDR3 spans 13 amino acids. The trim removed 6 bases at V and 7 bases at J, leaving 9 bases unmatched. Germline V gene data show CDR1 as MNHNY and CDR2 as SVGAGI (reference sequence).

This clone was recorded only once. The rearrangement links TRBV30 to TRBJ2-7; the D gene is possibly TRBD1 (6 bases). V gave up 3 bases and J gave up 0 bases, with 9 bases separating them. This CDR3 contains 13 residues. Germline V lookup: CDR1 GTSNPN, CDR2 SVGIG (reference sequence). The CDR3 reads CAWSDRSSYEQYF. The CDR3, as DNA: TGTGCCTGGAGCGACAGGAGCTCCTACGAGCAGTACTTC.

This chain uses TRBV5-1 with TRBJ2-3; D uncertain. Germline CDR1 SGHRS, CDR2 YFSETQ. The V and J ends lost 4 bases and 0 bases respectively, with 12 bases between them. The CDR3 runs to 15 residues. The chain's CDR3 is CASSRDSPSTDTQYF. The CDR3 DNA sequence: TGCGCCAGCAGCCGCGACTCTCCTAGCACAGATACGCAGTATTTT.

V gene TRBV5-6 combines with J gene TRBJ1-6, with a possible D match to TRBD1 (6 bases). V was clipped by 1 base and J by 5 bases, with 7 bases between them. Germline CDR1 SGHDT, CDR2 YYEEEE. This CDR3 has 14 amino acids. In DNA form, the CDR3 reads TGTGCCAGCAGCTTGACAGGGAATAATTCACCCCTCCACTTT. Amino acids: CASSLTGNNSPLHF.

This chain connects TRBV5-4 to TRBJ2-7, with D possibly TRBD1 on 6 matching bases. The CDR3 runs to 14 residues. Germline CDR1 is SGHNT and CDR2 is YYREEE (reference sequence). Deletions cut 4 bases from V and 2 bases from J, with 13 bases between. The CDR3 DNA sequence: TGTGCCAGCAGCGTACAGGGTGCAACCTACGAGCAGTACTTC. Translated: CASSVQGATYEQYF.

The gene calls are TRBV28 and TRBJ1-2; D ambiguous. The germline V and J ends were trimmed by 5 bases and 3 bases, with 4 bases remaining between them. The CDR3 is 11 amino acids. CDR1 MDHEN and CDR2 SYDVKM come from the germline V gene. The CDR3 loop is CASSQDYGYTF. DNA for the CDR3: TGTGCCAGCAGTCAGGACTATGGCTACACCTTC.

CDR3 region: CASSPLGGNYGYTF. The CDR3 nucleotides are TGTGCCAGCAGTCCCCTGGGGGGTAACTATGGCTACACCTTC. V gene TRBV28 combines with J gene TRBJ1-2; TRBD1 is a possible D gene (5 bases). CDR1 is MDHEN and CDR2 is SYDVKM in the germline V gene. V was pared by 5 bases and J by 1 base, with 11 bases between. The CDR3 extends over 14 amino acids.

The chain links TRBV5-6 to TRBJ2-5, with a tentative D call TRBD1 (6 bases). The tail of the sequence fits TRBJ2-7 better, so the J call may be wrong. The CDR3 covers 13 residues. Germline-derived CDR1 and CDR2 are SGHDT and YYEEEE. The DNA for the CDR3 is TGTGCCAGCAGCAGGGACACGAACTACGAGCAGTACTTC. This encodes CASSRDTNYEQYF.

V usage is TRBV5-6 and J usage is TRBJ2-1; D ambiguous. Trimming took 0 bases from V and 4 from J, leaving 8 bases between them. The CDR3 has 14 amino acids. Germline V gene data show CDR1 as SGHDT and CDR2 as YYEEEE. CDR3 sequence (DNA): TGTGCCAGCAGCTTGGGGCAGACTTACAATGAGCAGTTCTTC. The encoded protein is CASSLGQTYNEQFF.

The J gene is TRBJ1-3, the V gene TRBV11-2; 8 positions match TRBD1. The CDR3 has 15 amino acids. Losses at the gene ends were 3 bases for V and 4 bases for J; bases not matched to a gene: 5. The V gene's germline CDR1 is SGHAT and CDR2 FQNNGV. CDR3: CASSFVDREGNTIYF. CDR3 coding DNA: TGTGCCAGCAGCTTTGTGGACAGGGAGGGAAACACCATATATTTT.

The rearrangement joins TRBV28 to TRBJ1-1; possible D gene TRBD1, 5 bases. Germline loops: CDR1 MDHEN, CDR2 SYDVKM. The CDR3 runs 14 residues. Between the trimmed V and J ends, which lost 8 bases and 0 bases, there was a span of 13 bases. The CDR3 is CASVFGALNTEAFF. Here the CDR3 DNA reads TGTGCCAGCGTCTTTGGGGCCTTGAACACTGAAGCTTTCTTT.

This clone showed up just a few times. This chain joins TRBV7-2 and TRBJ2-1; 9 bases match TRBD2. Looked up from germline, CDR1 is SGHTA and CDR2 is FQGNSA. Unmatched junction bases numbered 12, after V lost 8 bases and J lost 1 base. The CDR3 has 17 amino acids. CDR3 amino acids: CASAGGSGRRSYNEQFF. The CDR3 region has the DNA TGTGCCAGCGCGGGAGGGAGCGGGAGGAGGTCCTACAATGAGCAGTTCTTC.

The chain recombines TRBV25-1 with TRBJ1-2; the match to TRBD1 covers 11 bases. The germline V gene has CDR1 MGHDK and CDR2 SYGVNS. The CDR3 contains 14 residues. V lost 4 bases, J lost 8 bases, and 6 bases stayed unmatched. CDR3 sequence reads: CASSGTGGIGGYTF. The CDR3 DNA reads TGTGCCAGCAGTGGGACAGGGGGCATTGGGGGCTACACCTTC.

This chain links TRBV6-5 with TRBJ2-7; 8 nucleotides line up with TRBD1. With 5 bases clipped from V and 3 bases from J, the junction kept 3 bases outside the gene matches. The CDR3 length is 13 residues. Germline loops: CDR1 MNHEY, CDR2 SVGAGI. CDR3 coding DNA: TGTGCCAGCAGTGGACAGGGAAGCTACGAGCAGTACTTC. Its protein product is CASSGQGSYEQYF.

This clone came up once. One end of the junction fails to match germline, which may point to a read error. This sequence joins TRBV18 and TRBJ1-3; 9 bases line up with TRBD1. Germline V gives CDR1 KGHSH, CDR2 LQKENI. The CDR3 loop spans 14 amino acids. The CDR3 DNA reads TGTGCCGGCTCACCGGGACAGGGTGGAAACACCATATATTTT. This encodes CAGSPGQGGNTIYF.

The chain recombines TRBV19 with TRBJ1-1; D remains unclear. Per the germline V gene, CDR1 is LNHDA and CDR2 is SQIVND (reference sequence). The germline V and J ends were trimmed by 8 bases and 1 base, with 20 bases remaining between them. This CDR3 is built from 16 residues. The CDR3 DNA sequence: TGTGCCAGTCGACTCCAACCCCGGATCAAGAACACTGAAGCTTTCTTT. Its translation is CASRLQPRIKNTEAFF.

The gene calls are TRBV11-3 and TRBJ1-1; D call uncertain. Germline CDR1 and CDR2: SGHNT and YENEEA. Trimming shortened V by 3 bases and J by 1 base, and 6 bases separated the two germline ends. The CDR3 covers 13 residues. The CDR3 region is CASSFSKNTEAFF. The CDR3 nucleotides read TGTGCCAGCAGCTTTTCAAAGAACACTGAAGCTTTCTTT.

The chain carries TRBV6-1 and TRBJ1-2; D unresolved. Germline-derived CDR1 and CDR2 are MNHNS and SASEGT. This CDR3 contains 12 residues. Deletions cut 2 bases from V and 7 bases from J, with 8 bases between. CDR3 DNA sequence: TGTGCCAGCAGTGAAACGCGGGGTGGCTACACCTTC. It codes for CASSETRGGYTF.

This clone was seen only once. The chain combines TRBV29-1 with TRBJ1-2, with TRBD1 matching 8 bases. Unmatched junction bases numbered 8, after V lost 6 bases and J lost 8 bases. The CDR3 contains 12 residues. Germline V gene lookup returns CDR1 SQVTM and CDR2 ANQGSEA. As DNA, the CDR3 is TGCAGCGTAGAAATGGACAGGGCGGGCTACACCTTC. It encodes CSVEMDRAGYTF.

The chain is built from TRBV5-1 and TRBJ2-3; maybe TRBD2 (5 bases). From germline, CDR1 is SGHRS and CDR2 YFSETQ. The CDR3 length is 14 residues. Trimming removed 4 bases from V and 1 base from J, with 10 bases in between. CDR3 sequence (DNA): TGCGCCAGCAGCGGGAGTGGGGGCACAGATACGCAGTATTTT. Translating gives CASSGSGGTDTQYF.

This CDR3 reads CASSQQTGVEKLFF. In DNA, the CDR3 is TGTGCCAGCAGCCAACAGACCGGGGTTGAAAAACTGTTTTTT. V usage is TRBV16 and J usage is TRBJ1-4; D call uncertain. The CDR3 has 14 residues. V shed 2 bases and J shed 7 bases, with 11 bases lying between them. Germline CDR1 is KGHSY and CDR2 is FQNENV.

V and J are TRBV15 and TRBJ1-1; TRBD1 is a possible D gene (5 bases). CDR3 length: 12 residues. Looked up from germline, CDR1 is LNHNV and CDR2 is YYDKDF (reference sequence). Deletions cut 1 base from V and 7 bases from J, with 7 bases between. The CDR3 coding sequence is TGTGCCACCAGCAGAGCGGGACTTGAAGCTTTCTTT. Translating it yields CATSRAGLEAFF.

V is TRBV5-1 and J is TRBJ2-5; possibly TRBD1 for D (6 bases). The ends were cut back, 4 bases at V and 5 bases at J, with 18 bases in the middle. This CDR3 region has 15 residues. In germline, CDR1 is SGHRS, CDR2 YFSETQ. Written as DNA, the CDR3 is TGCGCCAGCAGCACCACAGGGAAATCAGGGGAGACCCAGTACTTC. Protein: CASSTTGKSGETQYF.